This T cell receptor (beta chain) emerged from a study of cytomegalovirus exposure and HLA in healthy donors. General study points: In most subjects, TCR beta sequences reportedly gave accurate predictions of HLA-A and HLA-B alleles. Presence/absence analyses assumed roughly uniform sequencing depth across donors. Later analysis suggested most CMV-associated TCR beta chains were HLA-restricted.

60 Vbeta and 13 Jbeta primers were used in PCR. TCRdb keeps only in-frame clones here, not all; method: immunoSEQ multiplex PCR. The table records 95,000 to 150,000 clones, less than 80% of them present only once. Trimming took 4 bases from V and 10 from J, leaving 20 bases between them. Germline CDR1 and CDR2: GTSNPN and SVGIG (reference sequence). The CDR3 has 14 amino acids. Comments on this clone: Its antigen is not known.

This clonotype originated in a man aged 45-65 years in good health and CMV-seronegative. This chain joins TRBV30 and TRBJ1-5, with D possibly TRBD1 on 6 matching bases. The sequenced sample consisted of PBMCs. The CDR3 DNA sequence: TGTGCCTGGAAAGCGGACCCAGGGGCCGGCCCCCAGCATTTT. It yields the protein CAWKADPGAGPQHF.